This is a list of T cell receptor beta chains from one sample in a study of shared clonotypes between healthy human individuals. Assay: immunoSEQ multiplex PCR; the TCRdb copy retains only in-frame clones and omits some. Here the sample spans 2 million to 2.5 million clones, around 92% being singletons. Sequenced sample: naive CD4+ T cells from PBMCs. These receptors all stem from a man aged 18 to 35 in good health. Some clones in this sample may be carry-over from other donors' samples. Both conserved end residues are part of each CDR3. The D gene is left open where the match is weak. Clone size appears in some rows only: once, few, many, or a class for an expanded clone.

clone_size	d_call	v_call	j_call	cdr3_length	cdr3_aa	cdr3_nt
.	TRBD2	TRBV30	TRBJ2-2	16	CAWTLGLAGVAGELFF	TGTGCCTGGACTTTAGGGCTAGCGGGAGTCGCCGGGGAGCTGTTTTTT
.	.	TRBV5-1	TRBJ2-3	17	CASSLAGAAISTDTQYF	TGCGCCAGCAGCTTGGCCGGGGCAGCCATTAGCACAGATACGCAGTATTTT
few	.	TRBV18	TRBJ1-2	13	CASSPLSGFGYTF	TGTGCCAGCTCACCACTCTCCGGATTTGGCTACACCTTC
once	.	TRBV5-1	TRBJ1-1	15	CASSLSAPGNTEAFF	TGCGCCAGCAGCTTGTCCGCCCCGGGGAACACTGAAGCTTTCTTT
.	TRBD2	TRBV13	TRBJ2-7	20	CASSLVGLAGAPDSSYEQYF	TGTGCCAGCAGCTTAGTAGGGCTAGCGGGAGCGCCAGATAGCTCCTACGAGCAGTACTTC
.	TRBD2	TRBV5-1	TRBJ2-2	16	CASSLFAGASTGELFF	TGCGCCAGCAGCTTGTTTGCGGGAGCTAGCACCGGGGAGCTGTTTTTT
.	.	TRBV27	TRBJ2-3	14	CASSSPPTTDTQYF	TGTGCCAGCAGTTCCCCCCCCACCACAGATACGCAGTATTTT
.	TRBD2	TRBV7-9	TRBJ2-1	15	CASSLAGGPYNEQFF	TGTGCCAGCAGCTTAGCGGGAGGGCCCTACAATGAGCAGTTCTTC
.	TRBD2	TRBV5-1	TRBJ2-5	14	CASSLTAGQETQYF	TGCGCCAGCAGCTTAACAGCGGGACAAGAGACCCAGTACTTC
.	.	TRBV27	TRBJ2-1	16	CASSSPGSLGSNEQFF	TGTGCCAGCAGTTCCCCGGGGAGCCTGGGTTCCAATGAGCAGTTCTTC
.	TRBD2	TRBV7-2	TRBJ2-1	13	CASSLSSGGEQFF	TGTGCCAGCAGCTTATCTAGCGGGGGTGAGCAGTTCTTC
.	.	TRBV7-2	TRBJ1-4	13	CASSYQGGEKLFF	TGTGCCAGCAGCTATCAGGGTGGCGAAAAACTGTTTTTT
.	TRBD1	TRBV5-1	TRBJ1-1	15	CASSPEQGTNTEAFF	TGCGCCAGCAGCCCAGAACAGGGGACGAACACTGAAGCTTTCTTT
.	TRBD2	TRBV7-3	TRBJ2-1	17	CASSSPGTSGRSHEQFF	TGTGCCAGCAGCTCCCCGGGGACTAGCGGGAGATCCCATGAGCAGTTCTTC
.	TRBD1	TRBV5-1	TRBJ2-4	14	CASSPDRGQNIQYF	TGCGCCAGCAGCCCCGACAGGGGTCAAAACATTCAGTACTTC
.	.	TRBV28	TRBJ1-5	16	CASSFSNPQGHQPQHF	TGTGCCAGCAGTTTCTCGAATCCCCAGGGACATCAGCCCCAGCATTTT
.	.	TRBV19	TRBJ2-1	13	CASGGLWENEQFF	TGTGCCAGTGGGGGTCTCTGGGAAAATGAGCAGTTCTTC
.	.	TRBV5-1	TRBJ1-3	16	CASSPWTDLSGNTIYF	TGCGCCAGCAGCCCGTGGACGGACCTCTCTGGAAACACCATATATTTT
.	.	TRBV4-1	TRBJ1-2	14	CASSQDAGIYGYTF	TGCGCCAGCAGCCAAGATGCCGGTATCTATGGCTACACCTTC
.	.	TRBV28	TRBJ1-1	16	CASSPPGQRVNTEAFF	TGTGCCAGCAGTCCACCGGGGCAGCGGGTGAACACTGAAGCTTTCTTT
once	TRBD1	TRBV29-1	TRBJ1-2	19	CSVGGIRPSWGQGSYGYTF	TGCAGCGTTGGGGGGATTCGACCATCGTGGGGACAGGGGAGCTATGGCTACACCTTC
.	.	TRBV7-2	TRBJ2-1	15	CASSLTVRDEGEQFF	TGTGCCAGCAGCTTAACGGTGCGGGATGAAGGTGAGCAGTTCTTC
.	.	TRBV7-3	TRBJ2-3	15	CASSFRDPGWDTQYF	TGTGCCAGCAGCTTCCGGGACCCCGGGTGGGATACGCAGTATTTT
.	.	TRBV7-9	TRBJ2-5	14	CASSLVVLEETQYF	TGTGCCAGCAGCTTAGTTGTACTAGAAGAGACCCAGTACTTC
few	.	TRBV18	TRBJ1-1	15	CASSPAPSRYTEAFF	TGTGCCAGCTCACCGGCGCCTTCAAGGTACACTGAAGCTTTCTTT
.	.	TRBV4-1	TRBJ1-4	16	CASSQDGGGMDEKLFF	TGCGCCAGCAGCCAAGATGGTGGAGGGATGGATGAAAAACTGTTTTTT
.	.	TRBV14	TRBJ2-1	18	CASSSRGTGTLIYNEQFF	TGTGCCAGCAGCAGTAGGGGAACCGGGACTCTGATTTACAATGAGCAGTTCTTC
.	.	TRBV28	TRBJ1-4	15	CASSLSGATNEKLFF	TGTGCCAGCAGTTTATCGGGTGCAACTAATGAAAAACTGTTTTTT
.	.	TRBV7-2	TRBJ2-5	15	CASSLALAGSETQYF	TGTGCCAGCAGCTTAGCGTTGGCCGGGTCAGAGACCCAGTACTTC
.	TRBD1	TRBV5-8	TRBJ2-7	16	CASSPRTGFSSYEQYF	TGTGCCAGCAGCCCCCGGACAGGTTTTAGTTCCTACGAGCAGTACTTC
.	.	TRBV5-5	TRBJ1-2	13	CASSVWDNFSYTF	TGTGCCAGCAGCGTTTGGGACAACTTTAGCTACACCTTC
.	.	TRBV7-9	TRBJ2-5	14	CASSQDPSRRTQYF	TGTGCCAGCAGTCAAGACCCCAGCCGACGGACCCAGTACTTC
.	TRBD2	TRBV7-2	TRBJ2-5	15	CASSLSASGQETQYF	TGTGCCAGCAGCTTATCCGCTAGCGGCCAAGAGACCCAGTACTTC